The clone carrying this TCR beta chain has just one count. Its matching antigen is unknown. The sample originates from a study of OX40 agonist ivuxolimab in advanced cancers. Turning to the study itself: Approximately 40% of patients had received prior checkpoint inhibitor therapy.

Method: immunoSEQ multiplex PCR; TCRdb's copy keeps in-frame clones and lacks some. The sample shows fewer than 120,000 clones, approximately 89% of them seen only once. Study observations and caveats: Relatively little clonal expansion, among the lowest observed, appeared in partial responders at 0.1-3.0 mg/kg. CD8+ T cells showed, on average, more clonal expansion than CD4+ cells. There was clonal expansion of CD4+ and CD8+ blood T cells by week 6 at 0.1 to 3.0 mg/kg.

Trimming pared 7 bases from V and 0 bases from J, leaving 15 bases between. Germline V CDR1 and CDR2: MNHEY, SVGAGI. The CDR3 is made up of 15 amino acids. This specimen consisted of CD4+ or CD8+ T cells sorted from blood, obtained in a trial of the OX40 agonist ivuxolimab. The TCR sequence derives from an adult with an advanced solid tumor such as melanoma, head and neck, liver or kidney cancer. The genes are TRBV6-5 and TRBJ1-2, with unresolved D. The CDR3 DNA follows: TGTGCCAGCACCCACTCAAGTAGAGCTAACTATGGCTACACCTTC. As protein: CASTHSSRANYGYTF.